This T cell receptor (beta chain) was obtained from a study of T cells in Graves' hyperthyroidism and ophthalmopathy (dated by TCRdb to about 2019). In terms of the full investigation: Peripheral blood samples were taken at initial diagnosis, before any treatment was given. A discovery cohort of about 95 patients, roughly 40 with Graves' ophthalmopathy and about 60 with stable Graves' hyperthyroidism, was used to find distinguishing TCR V-J signatures. Whether ophthalmopathy could be predicted prospectively was tested in an independent validation cohort made up of roughly 19 hyperthyroidism patients plus 17 patients who later progressed to ophthalmopathy. The roughly 91 discovery patients were randomly split 7:3 into training and test sets. Thyroid tissue and blood T-cell repertoires from roughly six Graves' hyperthyroidism patients were also compared in the study. Once sampling was done, hyperthyroidism patients were given methimazole at a starting dose of 30 mg daily, whereas ophthalmopathy patients were given high-dose intravenous methylprednisolone. The paper describes TCR Vbeta CDR3 sequencing of around 130 peripheral blood samples, made up of roughly 45 ophthalmopathy patients, approximately 76 hyperthyroidism patients and some 17 progressor patients. Findings and caveats that apply to the study as a whole: Sample size was not statistically predetermined, and investigators were not blinded to group allocation. In validation, progression to ophthalmopathy was predicted by the model with around 71% sensitivity and around 76% specificity, a median of approximately 6.5 months before onset. In cross-validation, a model built on a 13 V-J signature told ophthalmopathy apart from stable hyperthyroidism with 85% to 90% sensitivity and roughly 83% specificity, and in testing the same model reached 80%/75%. Most expanded thyroid clonotypes (frequency above 0.001) were also found in blood, which suggests that blood repertoires may mirror thyroid immune responses.

CDR1 and CDR2 were assigned from the germline V gene as MNHNS and SASEGT. The CDR3 sequence holds 12 residues, the cysteine and phenylalanine included. The only DNA kept is the CDR3, 36 bases in frame from the first base. V lost 6 bases and J lost 3 bases; the stretch between them is 9 bases long. Hyperthyroidism patients were newly diagnosed, had a disease duration of under 2 months, and were aged 18 to 65 years. The study excluded patients with uncontrolled infections, other autoimmune diseases, pregnancy or lactation. Clinical symptoms, serum thyroxine and TRAb, thyroid ultrasound, and orbital computed tomography formed the basis for the diagnoses. For progressor patients, blood was drawn at the first diagnosis of hyperthyroidism, before any ophthalmopathy symptoms had appeared. PBMCs were isolated from about 9.1 ml of fresh peripheral blood by Ficoll-Paque density gradient centrifugation. Patients classed as progressors first received a Graves' hyperthyroidism diagnosis and then went on to develop ophthalmopathy during follow-up. Trizol reagent was used to extract total RNA, and RNA quality was then checked on an Agilent 2100 Bioanalyzer.

The TCR beta CDR3 regions were amplified from the RNA transcripts. The first round of RT-PCR for the TCR CDR3 was performed with the HTBI primer set and the Qiagen OneStep RT-PCR kit. A second multiplex PCR round built the libraries, followed by size selection and purification. Sequencing of the libraries was done on an Illumina HiSeq2000 using paired-end 100 bp reads. Regarding the original processing steps: Raw data were processed with SOAPnuke, discarding reads with adapters, uncalled bases, mean Phred below 15, or no exact constant-primer or identifier match. COPE v1.2.5 was used to merge the high-quality paired reads, and each unique nucleotide sequence was defined as a clonotype. MiTCR v1.1 was used to align the clonotypes against IMGT TRBV, TRBD and TRBJ reference segments. Only V-J combinations with frequency above 0.0001, covering 99% to 99.2% of repertoires, were analysed. The TCS score was defined as F50 (clonal expansion) divided by E x V (chaos), with BLOSUM62-based TCRdist calculated between CDR3 peptides within each V-J. Welch's t-statistics and random forest reduced fewer than 600 V-J features to roughly 13, which were used in a naive Bayes classifier (R e1071). TCRdb redid the processing of the public reads, applying fastp at Q25 and MiXCR, and retained in-frame beta chains. Rows with one shared CDR3 protein collapse into an entry with the most common genes and DNA. The V and J calls were determined by TCRdb, not by the authors. Across this sample there are hundreds of thousands of distinct CDR3 sequences, with 14% seen only once. The ten largest account for more than 5% of the sample.

There are many counts of this clonotype. Its antigen is unknown. Within one base of it there is no much larger clone, and no base qualities were kept. The V and J genes are TRBV6-1 and TRBJ2-7; no D gene call is confident. The TCR sequence derives from a woman between 25 and 40 years old with Graves' hyperthyroidism that later progressed to Graves' ophthalmopathy. Sequences were obtained from blood. The CDR3 region: CASRRSNYEQYF. The DNA is TGTGCCAGCAGGCGATCAAACTACGAGCAGTACTTC.